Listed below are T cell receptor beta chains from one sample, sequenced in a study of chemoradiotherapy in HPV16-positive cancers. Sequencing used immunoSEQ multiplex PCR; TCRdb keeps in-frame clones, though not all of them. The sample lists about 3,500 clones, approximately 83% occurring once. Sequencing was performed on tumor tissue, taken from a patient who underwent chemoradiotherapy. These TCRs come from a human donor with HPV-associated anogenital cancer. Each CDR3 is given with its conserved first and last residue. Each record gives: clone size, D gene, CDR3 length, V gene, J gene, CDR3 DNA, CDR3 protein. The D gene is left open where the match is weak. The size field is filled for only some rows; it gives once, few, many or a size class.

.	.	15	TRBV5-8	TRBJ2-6	TGTGCCAGCAGCTTGGGCGCACACAGGGTCCACGTCCTGACTTTC	CASSLGAHRVHVLTF
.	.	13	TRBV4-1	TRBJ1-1	TGCGCCAGCAGCCACGGGCTGAACACTGAAGCTTTCTTT	CASSHGLNTEAFF
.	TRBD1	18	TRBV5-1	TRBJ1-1	TGCGCCAGCAGCTTGGTCGACAGGGGGCGAGTCGCGGACACTGAAGCTTTCTTT	CASSLVDRGRVADTEAFF
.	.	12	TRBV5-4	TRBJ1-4	TGTGCCAGCAGCACAGGCAATGAAAAACTGTTTTTT	CASSTGNEKLFF
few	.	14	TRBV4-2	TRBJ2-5	TGTGCCAGCAGCCAAGATAACTCCGAGGAGACCCAGTACTTC	CASSQDNSEETQYF
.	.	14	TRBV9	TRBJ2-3	TGTGCCAGCAGCGTAGCTGGGGGGTCGGATACGCAGTATTTT	CASSVAGGSDTQYF
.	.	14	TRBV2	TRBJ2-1	TGTGCCAGCAGTGACTCTGGAGCAGGCAATGAGCAGTTCTTC	CASSDSGAGNEQFF
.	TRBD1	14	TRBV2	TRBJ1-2	TGTGCCAGCAGTGCGAGGGGGCGAGACTATGGCTACACCTTC	CASSARGRDYGYTF
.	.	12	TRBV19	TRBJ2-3	TGTGCCAGTAGTTTCCCAGCAGATACGCAGTATTTT	CASSFPADTQYF
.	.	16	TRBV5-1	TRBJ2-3	TGCGCCACCACCCCTACCGACAAACTAAGCACAGATACGCAGTATTTT	CATTPTDKLSTDTQYF
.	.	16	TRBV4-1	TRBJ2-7	TGCGCCAGCAGCCAAGAGCAGAACAACCCCTCCTACGAGCAGTACTTC	CASSQEQNNPSYEQYF
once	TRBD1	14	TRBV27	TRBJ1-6	TGTGCCAGCAGTTTGTCGGGACAGGGGGCCACCCTCCACTTT	CASSLSGQGATLHF
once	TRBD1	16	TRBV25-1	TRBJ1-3	TGTGCCAGCAGTGGAAGGGGGCCGGGGCTGGGAAACACCATATATTTT	CASSGRGPGLGNTIYF
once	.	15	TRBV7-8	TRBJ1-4	TGTGCCAGCAGCCCTTCAACAGGGATTAATGAAAAACTGTTTTTT	CASSPSTGINEKLFF
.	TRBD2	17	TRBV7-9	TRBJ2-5	TGTGCCAGCAGCCCGCTTGGGGCGGGGGTTGTCAAAGAGACCCAGTACTTC	CASSPLGAGVVKETQYF
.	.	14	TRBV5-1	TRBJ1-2	TGCGCCAGCAGCTTGGACGGCAGAGGCTATGGCTACACCTTC	CASSLDGRGYGYTF
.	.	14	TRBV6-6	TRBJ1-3	TGTGCCAGCAGTTGGTCCGCGGAGGGAAACACCATATATTTT	CASSWSAEGNTIYF
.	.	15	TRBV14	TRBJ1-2	TGTGCCAGCAGCCAAGATCTTGAAACTTTCATCAGCTACACCTTC	CASSQDLETFISYTF
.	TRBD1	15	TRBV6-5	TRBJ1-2	TGTGCCAGCAGTTACGCCAGGGGGGCCGCCTATGGCTACACCTTC	CASSYARGAAYGYTF
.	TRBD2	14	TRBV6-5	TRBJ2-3	TGTGCCAGCAGTTTCGGACTAGCAGGAGATACGCAGTATTTT	CASSFGLAGDTQYF
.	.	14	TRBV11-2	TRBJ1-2	TGTGCCAGCAGCCCGCCGGCAGGGTCAGGCGGCTACACCTTC	CASSPPAGSGGYTF
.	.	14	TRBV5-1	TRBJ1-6	TGCGCCAGCAGCTTGGCGAGGGATAATTCACCCCTCCACTTT	CASSLARDNSPLHF
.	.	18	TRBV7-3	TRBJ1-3	TGTGCCAGCAGCTCCAACAGTTTTAGAGGGGGCTCTGGAAACACCATATATTTT	CASSSNSFRGGSGNTIYF
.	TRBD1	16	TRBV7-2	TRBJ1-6	TGTGCCAGCAGCTTAGAAGGACGGACCAGGGGGACACCCCTCCACTTT	CASSLEGRTRGTPLHF
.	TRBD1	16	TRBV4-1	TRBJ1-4	TGCGCCAGCAGCCAAGACCGGACAGGGACTAATGAAAAACTGTTTTTT	CASSQDRTGTNEKLFF
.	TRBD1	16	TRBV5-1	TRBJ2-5	TGCGCCAGCAGCTTGGGGTCGACAGGGCCCGAGGAGACCCAGTACTTC	CASSLGSTGPEETQYF
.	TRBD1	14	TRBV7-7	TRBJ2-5	TGTGCTAGCAGCTCAGACAGGGCTTCCCCGTCCCAGTACTTC	CASSSDRASPSQYF
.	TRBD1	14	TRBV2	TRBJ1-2	TGTGCCAGCAGTGTGGGACAGGGGATCTATGGCTACACCTTC	CASSVGQGIYGYTF
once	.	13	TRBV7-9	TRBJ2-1	TGTGCCAGCAGCCCTCCTTTGAACAATGAGCAGTTCTTC	CASSPPLNNEQFF
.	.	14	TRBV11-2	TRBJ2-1	TGTGCCAGCAGCTTAATTGCCGGGACCAATGAGCAGTTCTTC	CASSLIAGTNEQFF
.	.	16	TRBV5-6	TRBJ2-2	TGTGCCAGCAGCGCGCCCGGGACTGGGCCCACCGGGGAGCTGTTTTTT	CASSAPGTGPTGELFF
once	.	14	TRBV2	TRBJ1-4	TGTGCCAGCAGTATCAGGGCTACTAATGAAAAACTGTTTTTT	CASSIRATNEKLFF
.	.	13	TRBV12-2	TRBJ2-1	TGTGCAAGTCGCCCCCCCCGTACCCATGAGCAGTTCTTC	CASRPPRTHEQFF
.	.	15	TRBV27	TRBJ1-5	TGTGCCAGCAGTACACTATCAGGTGCCAATCAGCCCCAGCATTTT	CASSTLSGANQPQHF
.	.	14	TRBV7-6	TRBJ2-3	TGTGCCAGCAGCACGAGACCTAGCACAGATACGCAGTATTTT	CASSTRPSTDTQYF
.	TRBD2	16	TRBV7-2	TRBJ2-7	TGTGCCAGCAGCATTCTTAGTCTAGCGGGGCTGTACGAGCAGTACTTC	CASSILSLAGLYEQYF
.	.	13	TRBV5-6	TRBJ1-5	TGTGCCAGCAGCGATGGTTCTAATCAGCCCCAGCATTTT	CASSDGSNQPQHF
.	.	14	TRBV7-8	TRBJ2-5	TGTGCCAGCAGCTCCACAGGTACCCAAGAGACCCAGTACTTC	CASSSTGTQETQYF
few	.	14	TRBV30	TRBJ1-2	TGTGCCTGGAGCGATAGACCCGGGAAGCCTGGCTACACCTTC	CAWSDRPGKPGYTF
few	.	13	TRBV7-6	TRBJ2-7	TGTGCCAGCAGCCCGGGACCAAACTACGAGCAGTACTTC	CASSPGPNYEQYF
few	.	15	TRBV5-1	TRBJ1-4	TGCGCCAGCAGTCTTGTCGGGGGGCGCCGTGAAAAACTGTTTTTT	CASSLVGGRREKLFF
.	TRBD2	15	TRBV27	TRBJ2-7	TGTGCCAGCAGCCTAGCGGGGGGGCCGTTCTACGAGCAGTACTTC	CASSLAGGPFYEQYF